This TCR beta chain was documented in a study of cytomegalovirus exposure and HLA in healthy donors. Germline V gene data show CDR1 as LNHNV and CDR2 as YYDKDF (reference sequence). Unmatched junction bases numbered 6, after V lost 7 bases and J lost 4 bases. This CDR3 comprises 14 residues. Researchers ran the PCR with 60 Vbeta and 13 Jbeta primers. Sequencing was performed with immunoSEQ multiplex PCR; in TCRdb, only in-frame clones are kept and a portion is missing. The data hold some 130,000 clones, with around four fifths observed a single time. This receptor was identified in a woman in her 40s in good health and CMV-seronegative. This sequence joins TRBV15 and TRBJ2-7; 11 positions agree with TRBD1. The sequenced material came from PBMCs. The CDR3 is CATNLDRGPYEQYF. CDR3 DNA sequence: TGTGCCACCAACTTGGACAGGGGGCCGTACGAGCAGTACTTC. Full variable domain (rest looked up from reference TRBV15 and TRBJ2-7): DAMVIQNPRYQVTQFGKPVTLSCSQTLNHNVMYWYQQKSSQAPKLLFHYYDKDFNNEADTPDNFQSRRPNTSFCFLDIRSPGLGDTAMYLCATNLDRGPYEQYFGPGTRLTVT.